This TCR beta chain was profiled in a study of T cell repertoires in cytomegalovirus infection. Overall study context: It can be stated that public TCR beta signatures indicated CMV infection as well as a matching HLA type.

Looked up from germline, CDR1 is LNHDA and CDR2 is SQIVND (reference sequence). V was pared by 7 bases and J by 4 bases, with 13 bases between. The CDR3 extends over 13 amino acids. Points from the study as a whole: Dominating the ex vivo response were HLA-C-restricted CMV-specific TCR beta clonotypes. Carriers of CMV and the relevant HLA type were discriminated by public TCR beta frequency.

To note about this clonotype: Its antigen is still unknown.

TCRdb re-called the reads through MiXCR, storing one row per CDR3 protein. The sample consists of about 740,000 distinct CDR3 sequences, 35% of them appearing once. Sequencing was performed on PBMCs. V and J are TRBV19 and TRBJ1-1, with D unresolved. The receptor was derived from a human donor in good health (CMV status not recorded). Some clones in this sample may be carry-over from other donors' samples. This chain's CDR3 is CASKGGEVTEAFF. The CDR3 DNA is TGTGCCAGTAAGGGCGGGGAGGTCACTGAAGCTTTCTTT.